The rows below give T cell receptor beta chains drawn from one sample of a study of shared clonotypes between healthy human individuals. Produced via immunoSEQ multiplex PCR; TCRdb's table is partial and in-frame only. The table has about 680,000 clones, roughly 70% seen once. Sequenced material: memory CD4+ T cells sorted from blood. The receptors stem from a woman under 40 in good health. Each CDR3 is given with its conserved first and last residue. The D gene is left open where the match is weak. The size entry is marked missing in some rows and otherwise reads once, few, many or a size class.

CDR3aa: CASSPAGAAKSYEQYF; CDR3nt: TGTGCCAGCTCACCTGCCGGGGCGGCAAAGTCCTACGAGCAGTACTTC; v_gene: TRBV18; j_gene: TRBJ2-7; abundance: once; len: 16; d_gene: NA
CDR3aa: CASTSLGRNSGNTIYF; CDR3nt: TGTGCCAGTACCTCTCTGGGCAGAAACTCTGGAAACACCATATATTTT; v_gene: TRBV19; j_gene: TRBJ1-3; abundance: NA; len: 16; d_gene: NA
CDR3aa: CASSPLGNTEAFF; CDR3nt: TGTGCCAGCTCACCACTCGGGAACACTGAAGCTTTCTTT; v_gene: TRBV18; j_gene: TRBJ1-1; abundance: NA; len: 13; d_gene: NA
CDR3aa: CASSWDRNYGYTF; CDR3nt: TGTGCCAGCAGTTGGGACAGAAACTATGGCTACACCTTC; v_gene: TRBV2; j_gene: TRBJ1-2; abundance: NA; len: 13; d_gene: TRBD1
CDR3aa: CASSLGFGHAAYGYTF; CDR3nt: TGCGCCAGCAGCTTGGGGTTTGGTCACGCGGCCTATGGCTACACCTTC; v_gene: TRBV5-1; j_gene: TRBJ1-2; abundance: NA; len: 16; d_gene: NA
CDR3aa: CASSIPHTGELFF; CDR3nt: TGTGCCAGTAGTATCCCCCACACCGGGGAGCTGTTTTTT; v_gene: TRBV19; j_gene: TRBJ2-2; abundance: NA; len: 13; d_gene: NA
CDR3aa: CASSYIWGRLNTEAFF; CDR3nt: TGTGCCAGCAGTTACATCTGGGGGCGGTTAAACACTGAAGCTTTCTTT; v_gene: TRBV6-5; j_gene: TRBJ1-1; abundance: NA; len: 16; d_gene: NA
CDR3aa: CASSQGEVEGARLGYTF; CDR3nt: TGCGCCAGCAGCCAAGGCGAAGTGGAGGGGGCGCGACTTGGCTACACCTTC; v_gene: TRBV4-1; j_gene: TRBJ1-2; abundance: NA; len: 17; d_gene: TRBD1
CDR3aa: CASSLAGGGPKVQTQYF; CDR3nt: TGTGCCAGCAGCCTCGCGGGGGGAGGGCCTAAGGTGCAGACCCAGTACTTC; v_gene: TRBV5-4; j_gene: TRBJ2-5; abundance: NA; len: 17; d_gene: TRBD2
CDR3aa: CASRRYGGYGANVLTF; CDR3nt: TGTGCCAGCAGACGATACGGGGGGTATGGGGCCAACGTCCTGACTTTC; v_gene: TRBV27; j_gene: TRBJ2-6; abundance: NA; len: 16; d_gene: TRBD2
CDR3aa: CASSAGTGGSYEQYF; CDR3nt: TGCGCCAGCAGCGCCGGGACAGGGGGGTCCTACGAGCAGTACTTC; v_gene: TRBV5-1; j_gene: TRBJ2-7; abundance: NA; len: 15; d_gene: TRBD1
CDR3aa: CASSHNQGFSGNTIYF; CDR3nt: TGTGCCAGCAGCCATAACCAAGGGTTCTCTGGAAACACCATATATTTT; v_gene: TRBV11-2; j_gene: TRBJ1-3; abundance: NA; len: 16; d_gene: NA
CDR3aa: CASSPRLSLAKNIQYF; CDR3nt: TGTGCCAGTAGTCCCAGACTATCTTTAGCCAAAAACATTCAGTACTTC; v_gene: TRBV19; j_gene: TRBJ2-4; abundance: NA; len: 16; d_gene: NA
CDR3aa: CASSQGAIYNEQFF; CDR3nt: TGTGCCAGCAGCCAGGGGGCAATATACAATGAGCAGTTCTTC; v_gene: TRBV7-2; j_gene: TRBJ2-1; abundance: many; len: 14; d_gene: TRBD1
CDR3aa: CASSLTPRNRGTGELFF; CDR3nt: TGCGCCAGCAGCTTGACCCCCCGAAATCGGGGGACCGGGGAGCTGTTTTTT; v_gene: TRBV5-1; j_gene: TRBJ2-2; abundance: NA; len: 17; d_gene: NA
CDR3aa: CASSRTPGTPKQYF; CDR3nt: TGTGCCAGCAGCCGTACCCCCGGGACCCCCAAGCAGTATTTT; v_gene: TRBV11-2; j_gene: TRBJ2-3; abundance: once; len: 14; d_gene: NA
CDR3aa: CSVENLDRDTEAFF; CDR3nt: TGCAGCGTTGAGAATTTGGACAGGGACACTGAAGCTTTCTTT; v_gene: TRBV29-1; j_gene: TRBJ1-1; abundance: NA; len: 14; d_gene: TRBD1
CDR3aa: CASRSTGAGANVLTF; CDR3nt: TGTGCCAGCAGGAGCACAGGGGCTGGGGCCAACGTCCTGACTTTC; v_gene: TRBV27; j_gene: TRBJ2-6; abundance: NA; len: 15; d_gene: TRBD1
CDR3aa: CASSPYRGRTEAFF; CDR3nt: TGTGCCAGTAGCCCCTACAGGGGGAGGACTGAAGCTTTCTTT; v_gene: TRBV19; j_gene: TRBJ1-1; abundance: NA; len: 14; d_gene: TRBD1
CDR3aa: CASSLFGPSTDTQYF; CDR3nt: TGTGCCAGCAGTTTATTCGGGCCTAGCACAGATACGCAGTATTTT; v_gene: TRBV27; j_gene: TRBJ2-3; abundance: NA; len: 15; d_gene: NA
CDR3aa: CASSREGTDTQYF; CDR3nt: TGTGCCAGTAGTAGGGAGGGCACAGATACGCAGTATTTT; v_gene: TRBV19; j_gene: TRBJ2-3; abundance: NA; len: 13; d_gene: NA
CDR3aa: CASSPAGTRQINEQFF; CDR3nt: TGTGCCAGCAGCCCTGCGGGGACTAGGCAGATCAATGAGCAGTTCTTC; v_gene: TRBV7-9; j_gene: TRBJ2-1; abundance: NA; len: 16; d_gene: TRBD2
CDR3aa: CASSPGRGDQPQHF; CDR3nt: TGTGCCAGCAGCCCCGGCCGGGGGGATCAGCCCCAGCATTTT; v_gene: TRBV7-6; j_gene: TRBJ1-5; abundance: NA; len: 14; d_gene: NA
CDR3aa: CAWSWGARRYNEKLFF; CDR3nt: TGTGCCTGGAGTTGGGGGGCGCGGAGGTATAATGAAAAACTGTTTTTT; v_gene: TRBV30; j_gene: TRBJ1-4; abundance: NA; len: 16; d_gene: NA
CDR3aa: CASRFLRDREAFF; CDR3nt: TGTGCCAGCAGATTCCTCCGGGACAGAGAAGCTTTCTTT; v_gene: TRBV6-5; j_gene: TRBJ1-1; abundance: once; len: 13; d_gene: TRBD1
CDR3aa: CASSRYSGSSTDTQYF; CDR3nt: TGTGCCAGCAGCCGCTATAGCGGCTCTAGCACAGATACGCAGTATTTT; v_gene: TRBV7-3; j_gene: TRBJ2-3; abundance: NA; len: 16; d_gene: NA
CDR3aa: CASSLGGTGQSPLHF; CDR3nt: TGTGCCAGCAGCTTAGGCGGGACAGGGCAATCACCCCTCCACTTT; v_gene: TRBV11-3; j_gene: TRBJ1-6; abundance: NA; len: 15; d_gene: TRBD1
CDR3aa: CASSEGGKPEKLFF; CDR3nt: TGTGCCAGCAGCGAAGGGGGCAAGCCTGAAAAACTGTTTTTT; v_gene: TRBV28; j_gene: TRBJ1-4; abundance: NA; len: 14; d_gene: TRBD1
CDR3aa: CASSQAVAGASGSYNEQFF; CDR3nt: TGCGCCAGCAGCCAAGCGGTAGCGGGAGCTAGCGGGAGTTACAATGAGCAGTTCTTC; v_gene: TRBV4-1; j_gene: TRBJ2-1; abundance: NA; len: 19; d_gene: TRBD2
CDR3aa: CASSPTKAKWTDTQYF; CDR3nt: TGTGCCAGCAGCCCCACGAAGGCCAAGTGGACAGATACGCAGTATTTT; v_gene: TRBV9; j_gene: TRBJ2-3; abundance: NA; len: 16; d_gene: NA
CDR3aa: CASSVRGLAGGGTDTQYF; CDR3nt: TGTGCCAGCAGCGTCCGAGGACTAGCGGGAGGAGGCACAGATACGCAGTATTTT; v_gene: TRBV9; j_gene: TRBJ2-3; abundance: NA; len: 18; d_gene: TRBD2
CDR3aa: CASSPTGRNYGYTF; CDR3nt: TGTGCCAGCAGTCCGACAGGGAGAAACTATGGCTACACCTTC; v_gene: TRBV2; j_gene: TRBJ1-2; abundance: NA; len: 14; d_gene: TRBD1
CDR3aa: CASSLGPTRNTGELFF; CDR3nt: TGTGCCAGCAGCTTGGGGCCGACTAGGAACACCGGGGAGCTGTTTTTT; v_gene: TRBV5-5; j_gene: TRBJ2-2; abundance: NA; len: 16; d_gene: NA
CDR3aa: CASSSGQGDNQPQHF; CDR3nt: TGTGCCAGTAGCTCGGGACAGGGGGACAATCAGCCCCAGCATTTT; v_gene: TRBV19; j_gene: TRBJ1-5; abundance: NA; len: 15; d_gene: TRBD1
CDR3aa: CASSVGLAGDEQFF; CDR3nt: TGTGCCAGCAGCGTGGGACTAGCGGGAGACGAGCAGTTCTTC; v_gene: TRBV5-4; j_gene: TRBJ2-1; abundance: NA; len: 14; d_gene: TRBD2
CDR3aa: CASSLAGGPYEQFF; CDR3nt: TGTGCCAGCAGCCTAGCGGGAGGGCCCTATGAGCAGTTCTTC; v_gene: TRBV5-4; j_gene: TRBJ2-1; abundance: NA; len: 14; d_gene: TRBD2